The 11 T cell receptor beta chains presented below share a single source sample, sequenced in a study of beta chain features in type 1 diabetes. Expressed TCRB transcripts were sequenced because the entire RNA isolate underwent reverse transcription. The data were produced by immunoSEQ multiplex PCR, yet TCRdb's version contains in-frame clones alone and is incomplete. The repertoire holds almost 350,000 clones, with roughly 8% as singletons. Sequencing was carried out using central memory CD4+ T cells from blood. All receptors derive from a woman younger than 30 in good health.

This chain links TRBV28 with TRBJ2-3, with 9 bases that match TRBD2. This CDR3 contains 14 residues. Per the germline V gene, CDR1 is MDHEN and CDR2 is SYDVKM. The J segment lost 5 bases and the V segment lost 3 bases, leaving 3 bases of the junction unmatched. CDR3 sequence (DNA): TGTGCCAGCAGTTTCGGCGGGAGGGTAGATACGCAGTATTTT. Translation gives CASSFGGRVDTQYF.

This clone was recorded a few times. The CDR3 region is CASSRPRDSPTYEQYF. CDR3 nucleotide sequence: TGTGCCAGCAGCCGGCCCCGGGACAGCCCGACCTACGAGCAGTACTTC. The gene calls are TRBV7-2 and TRBJ2-7; 7 bases agree with TRBD1. The CDR3 is made up of 16 amino acids. The J segment lost 2 bases and the V segment lost 5 bases, leaving 12 bases of the junction unmatched. Germline V gene lookup returns CDR1 SGHTA and CDR2 FQGNSA. The entire variable domain, with the rest obtained from reference TRBV7-2 and TRBJ2-7, is as follows: GAGVSQSPSNKVTEKGKDVELRCDPISGHTALYWYRQSLGQGLEFLIYFQGNSAPDKSGLPSDRFSAERTGGSVSTLTIQRTQQEDSAVYLCASSRPRDSPTYEQYFGPGTRLTVT.

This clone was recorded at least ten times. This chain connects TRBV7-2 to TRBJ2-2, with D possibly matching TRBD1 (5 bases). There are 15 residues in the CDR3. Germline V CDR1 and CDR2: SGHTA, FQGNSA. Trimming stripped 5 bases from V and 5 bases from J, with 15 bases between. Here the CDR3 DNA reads TGTGCCAGCAGCGCCCAGGGCTTGAGGACCGGGGAGCTGTTTTTT. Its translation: CASSAQGLRTGELFF.

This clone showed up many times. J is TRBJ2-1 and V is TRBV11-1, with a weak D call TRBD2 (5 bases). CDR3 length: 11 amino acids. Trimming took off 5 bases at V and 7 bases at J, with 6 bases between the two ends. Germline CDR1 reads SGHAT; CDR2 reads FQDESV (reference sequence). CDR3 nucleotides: TGTGCCAGCAGCCCGGGGAATGAGCAGTTCTTC. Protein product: CASSPGNEQFF.

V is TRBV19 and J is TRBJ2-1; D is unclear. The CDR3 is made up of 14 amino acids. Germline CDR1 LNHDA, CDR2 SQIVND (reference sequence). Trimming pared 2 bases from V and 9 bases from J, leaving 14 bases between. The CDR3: CASSISVQAREQFF. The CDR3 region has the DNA TGTGCCAGTAGTATATCTGTTCAGGCTCGTGAGCAGTTCTTC. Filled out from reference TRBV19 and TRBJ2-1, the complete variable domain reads DGGITQSPKYLFRKEGQNVTLSCEQNLNHDAMYWYRQDPGQGLRLIYYSQIVNDFQKGDIAEGYSVSREKKESFPLTVTSAQKNPTAFYLCASSISVQAREQFFGPGTRLTVL.

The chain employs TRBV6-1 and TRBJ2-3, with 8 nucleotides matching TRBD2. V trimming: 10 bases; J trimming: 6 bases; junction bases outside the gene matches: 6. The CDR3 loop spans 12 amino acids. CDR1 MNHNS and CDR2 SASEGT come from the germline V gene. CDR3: CATTVAGDTQYF. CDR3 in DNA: TGTGCCACCACGGTAGCGGGGGATACGCAGTATTTT.

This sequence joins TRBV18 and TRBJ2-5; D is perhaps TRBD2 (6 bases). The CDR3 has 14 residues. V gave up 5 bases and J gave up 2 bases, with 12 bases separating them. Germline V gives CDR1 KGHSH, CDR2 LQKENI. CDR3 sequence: CASSTRGGQETQYF. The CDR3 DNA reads TGTGCCAGCTCAACCAGAGGAGGGCAAGAGACCCAGTACTTC.

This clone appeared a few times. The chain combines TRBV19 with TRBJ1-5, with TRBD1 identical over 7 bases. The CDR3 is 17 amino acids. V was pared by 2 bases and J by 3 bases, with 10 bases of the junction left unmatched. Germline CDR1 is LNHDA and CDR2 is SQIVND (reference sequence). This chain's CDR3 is CASSIWGTGDVNQPQHF. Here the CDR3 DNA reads TGTGCCAGTAGTATATGGGGAACAGGGGATGTCAATCAGCCCCAGCATTTT.

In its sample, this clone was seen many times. The CDR3 sequence is CASSLDGAAKNIQYF. DNA for the CDR3: TGCGCCAGCAGTCTAGACGGTGCGGCCAAAAACATTCAGTACTTC. V is TRBV5-1 and J is TRBJ2-4; D unclear. Germline V gene sequence: CDR1 SGHRS, CDR2 YFSETQ. CDR3 size: 15 residues. The ends were cut back, 5 bases at V and 1 base at J, with 13 bases in the middle.

Here the CDR3 DNA reads TGTGCCAGCAGTTTAGGACTAGCGGGAGGGTCCGCAGATACGCAGTATTTT. Translation gives CASSLGLAGGSADTQYF. This chain uses TRBV27 with TRBJ2-3, with 15 bases identical to TRBD2. The V and J ends lost 2 bases and 4 bases, in that order; junction bases with no gene match: 4. Germline CDR1 reads MNHEY; CDR2 reads SMNVEV (reference sequence). The CDR3 spans 17 residues.

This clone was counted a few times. The CDR3 DNA sequence: TGTGCCAGCAGCCCCCCCGGCAGGGACCCACTCACCTTC. Translating gives CASSPPGRDPLTF. V gene TRBV5-6 combines with J gene TRBJ1-2; TRBD1 is a possible D gene (5 bases). The CDR3 runs 13 residues. Germline CDR1 is SGHDT and CDR2 is YYEEEE. V lost 4 bases to trimming and J lost 13 bases, with 20 bases between them.